Following are 8 T cell receptor beta chains from one sample sequenced in a study of siplizumab effects on memory and regulatory T cells. The repertoire was sequenced with immunoSEQ multiplex PCR; TCRdb's copy has only in-frame clones and lacks some. The table lists more than 60,000 clones, roughly 93% of them singletons, with 4.5% to 6.5% in the top ten. The sample consisted of CD8+ T cells sorted from blood. Source of these receptors: a human donor in good health.

The rearrangement uses TRBV5-1 and TRBJ2-7; D possibly corresponds to TRBD1 (5 bases). This CDR3 region has 12 residues. Trimming took off 0 bases at V and 6 bases at J, with 7 bases between the two ends. CDR1 and CDR2 (germline): SGHRS, YFSETQ. This CDR3 is CASSLETGEQYF. CDR3 in DNA: TGCGCCAGCAGCTTGGAAACAGGCGAGCAGTACTTC.

J is TRBJ1-2 and V is TRBV27; 9 nucleotides agree with TRBD1. Trimming took 5 bases from V and 4 from J; bases not matched to a gene: 8. The CDR3 has 15 residues. Germline V gene lookup returns CDR1 MNHEY and CDR2 SMNVEV (reference sequence). The CDR3 nucleotides read TGTGCCAGCAGTCCACAGGGACAGGGATCCTATGGCTACACCTTC. It specifies CASSPQGQGSYGYTF.

This rearrangement joins TRBV4-1 to TRBJ2-3, with 14 bases matching TRBD2. Losses at the gene ends were 4 bases for V and 0 bases for J; bases not matched to a gene: 3. Germline assignment: CDR1 MGHRA and CDR2 YSYEKL. The CDR3 has 17 residues. The CDR3 here is CASSPGTSGGSTDTQYF. The CDR3 DNA reads TGCGCCAGCAGCCCGGGGACTAGCGGGGGAAGCACAGATACGCAGTATTTT.

The chain has TRBV9 and TRBJ2-5, with TRBD1 identical over 12 bases. The J call may be wrong; the DNA end is better matched by TRBJ2-7. Germline-derived CDR1 and CDR2 are SGDLS and YYNGEE. The CDR3 is 14 amino acids. The CDR3 is CATSPGQGADEQYF. The CDR3 DNA reads as TGTGCCACCTCCCCGGGACAGGGGGCTGACGAGCAGTACTTC.

The gene calls are TRBV10-2 and TRBJ1-1; no reliable D call. CDR1 WSHSY and CDR2 SAAADI come from the germline V gene. V was cut by 0 bases and J by 2 bases, with 10 bases left in between. The CDR3 contains 15 residues. The CDR3 sequence: CASSESGLFNTEAFF. CDR3 DNA: TGCGCCAGCAGTGAGTCAGGGTTATTTAACACTGAAGCTTTCTTT.

The DNA of the CDR3 is TGTGCCAGCAGAGGCCTCAATGAAAAACTGTTTTTT. Encoded protein: CASRGLNEKLFF. J is TRBJ1-4 and V is TRBV6-5; D is unresolved. The CDR3 is made up of 12 amino acids. Trimming removed 6 bases from V and 5 bases from J, with 7 bases in between. Germline CDR1 is MNHEY and CDR2 is SVGAGI.

This rearrangement joins TRBV19 to TRBJ1-3, with a weak D call TRBD1 (6 bases). Germline V CDR1 and CDR2: LNHDA, SQIVND (reference sequence). The CDR3 covers 14 residues. Trimming left V 5 bases short and J 4 bases short, with 12 bases between. CDR3 in DNA: TGTGCCAGTAGTGGACAGCTCGGAGGAAACACCATATATTTT. This translates into CASSGQLGGNTIYF.

The chain has TRBV18 and TRBJ2-3, with 7 bases identical to TRBD1. CDR1 is KGHSH and CDR2 is LQKENI in the germline V gene. The length of the CDR3 is 16 residues. Unmatched junction bases numbered 12, after V lost 6 bases and J lost 3 bases. This chain's CDR3 is CASSPPDRVWTDTQYF. The CDR3 DNA is TGTGCCAGCTCCCCCCCCGACAGGGTCTGGACAGATACGCAGTATTTT.